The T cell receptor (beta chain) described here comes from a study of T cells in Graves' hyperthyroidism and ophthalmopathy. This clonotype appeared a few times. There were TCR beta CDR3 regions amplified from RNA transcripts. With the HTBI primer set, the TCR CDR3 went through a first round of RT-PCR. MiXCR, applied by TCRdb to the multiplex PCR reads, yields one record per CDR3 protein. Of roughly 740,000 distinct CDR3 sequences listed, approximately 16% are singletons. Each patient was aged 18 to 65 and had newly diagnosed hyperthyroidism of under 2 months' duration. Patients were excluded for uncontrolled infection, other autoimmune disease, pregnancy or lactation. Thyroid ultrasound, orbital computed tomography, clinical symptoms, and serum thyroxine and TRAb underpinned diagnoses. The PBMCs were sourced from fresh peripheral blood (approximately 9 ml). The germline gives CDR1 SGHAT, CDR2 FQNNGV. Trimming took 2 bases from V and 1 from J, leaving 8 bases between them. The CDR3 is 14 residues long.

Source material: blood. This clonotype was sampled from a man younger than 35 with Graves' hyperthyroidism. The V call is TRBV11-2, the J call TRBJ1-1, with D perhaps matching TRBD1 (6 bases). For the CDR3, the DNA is TGTGCCAGCAGCTTAACAGGGCCGAACACTGAAGCTTTCTTT. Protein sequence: CASSLTGPNTEAFF.